This TCR beta chain was found in a study of T cell repertoires in cytomegalovirus infection. Study overall: Indicated by public TCR beta signatures were CMV infection and matching HLA type.

This clonotype was seen many times. Antigen specificity is unknown. Germline CDR1 SGHVS, CDR2 FNYEAQ. V dropped 3 bases and J dropped 2; count of bases not matched to a gene: 5. The length of the CDR3 is 16 residues. Using its own MiXCR run on the reads, TCRdb lists one record per CDR3 protein. The sample lists 800,000 to 950,000 distinct CDR3 sequences, about 30% occurring once. The rearrangement uses TRBV7-6 and TRBJ2-3; 10 nucleotides align to TRBD2. The TCR sequence derives from a human donor in good health (CMV status not recorded). Some clones in this sample may be carry-over from other donors' samples. Source: cultured CD8+ T cells from PBMCs, taken from culture after CMV antigen stimulation. This CDR3 is CASSFYSGGNTDTQYF. CDR3 nucleotides: TGTGCCAGCAGCTTTTATAGCGGGGGGAACACAGATACGCAGTATTTT.